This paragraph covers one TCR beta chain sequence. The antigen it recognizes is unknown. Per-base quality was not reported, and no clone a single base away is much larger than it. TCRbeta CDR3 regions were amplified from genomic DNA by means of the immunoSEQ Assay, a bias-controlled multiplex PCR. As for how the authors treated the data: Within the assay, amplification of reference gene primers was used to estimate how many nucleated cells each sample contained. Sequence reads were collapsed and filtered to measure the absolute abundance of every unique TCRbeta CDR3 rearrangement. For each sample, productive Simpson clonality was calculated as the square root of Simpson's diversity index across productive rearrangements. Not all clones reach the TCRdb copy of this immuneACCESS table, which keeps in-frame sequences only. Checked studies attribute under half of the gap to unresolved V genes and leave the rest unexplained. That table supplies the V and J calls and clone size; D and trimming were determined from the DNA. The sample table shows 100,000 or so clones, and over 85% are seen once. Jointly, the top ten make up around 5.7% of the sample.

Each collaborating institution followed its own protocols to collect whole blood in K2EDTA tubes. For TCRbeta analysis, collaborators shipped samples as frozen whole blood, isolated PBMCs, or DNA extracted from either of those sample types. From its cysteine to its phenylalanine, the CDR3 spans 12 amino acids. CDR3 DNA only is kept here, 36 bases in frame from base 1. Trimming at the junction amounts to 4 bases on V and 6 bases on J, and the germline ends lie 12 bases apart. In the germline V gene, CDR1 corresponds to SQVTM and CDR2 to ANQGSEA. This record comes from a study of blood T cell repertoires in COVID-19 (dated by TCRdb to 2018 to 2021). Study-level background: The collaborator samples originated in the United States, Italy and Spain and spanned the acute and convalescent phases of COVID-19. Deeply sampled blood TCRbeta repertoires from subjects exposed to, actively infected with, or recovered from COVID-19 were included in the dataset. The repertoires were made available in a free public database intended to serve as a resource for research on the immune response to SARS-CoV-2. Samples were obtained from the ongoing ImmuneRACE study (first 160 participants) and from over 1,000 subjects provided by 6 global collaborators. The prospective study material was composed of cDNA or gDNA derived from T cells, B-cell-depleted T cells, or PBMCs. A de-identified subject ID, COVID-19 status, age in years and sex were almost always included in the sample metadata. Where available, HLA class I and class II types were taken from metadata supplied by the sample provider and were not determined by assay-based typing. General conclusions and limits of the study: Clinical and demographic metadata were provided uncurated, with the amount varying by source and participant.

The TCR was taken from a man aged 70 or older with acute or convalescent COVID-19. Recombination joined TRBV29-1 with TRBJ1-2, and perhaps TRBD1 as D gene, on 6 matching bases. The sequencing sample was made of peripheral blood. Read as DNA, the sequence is TGCAGCGTTGTCGGGGGGCAGGATGGCTACACCTTC. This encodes CSVVGGQDGYTF.